A single sample is the source of the 32 T cell receptor beta chains below, sequenced in a study of T cells after yellow fever vaccination. TCRdb itself ran the 5' RACE reads through MiXCR, one entry per CDR3 protein. The data contain hundreds of thousands of distinct CDR3 sequences, 6% to 8% of them singletons. The starting material was PBMCs, obtained 5 days after the yellow fever booster vaccination. These receptors all stem from a man aged 25 to 45 who received the YFV17D yellow fever vaccine.

This clonotype was detected only a few times. Relative to the germline gene, one junction end is altered; a read error may explain this. V gene TRBV20-1 combines with J gene TRBJ2-1; 8 nucleotides agree with TRBD2. The germline V gene has CDR1 DFQATT and CDR2 SNEGSKA (reference sequence). The length of the CDR3 is 16 residues. The CDR3 bases are TGCTGTGCTAGCGCGGCTCGAGCGGGAGTTGGCCATGAGCAGTTCTTC. Its protein product is CCASAARAGVGHEQFF.

This clonotype has a count of ten or more. V gene TRBV18 combines with J gene TRBJ2-3; no definite D call. Germline V CDR1 and CDR2: KGHSH, LQKENI. The CDR3 extends over 13 amino acids. V lost 3 bases and J lost 0, with 4 bases in between. The CDR3 is CASSPQSTDTQYF. DNA for the CDR3: TGTGCCAGCTCACCCCAGAGCACAGATACGCAGTATTTT.

This clonotype was seen a few times. The chain has TRBV7-2 and TRBJ1-2, with D uncertain. The CDR3 has 13 residues. CDR1 and CDR2 from the germline V gene are SGHTA and FQGNSA. The ends were cut back, 1 base at V and 6 bases at J, with 9 bases in the middle. The CDR3 nucleotides read TGTGCCAGCAGCTTAGTGGCGACTGATGGCTACACCTTC. As protein: CASSLVATDGYTF.

The CDR3 bases are TGCAGTGCTAGGGCTGGGGCAGGCGGGGCCAACGTCCTGACTTTC. Its protein product is CSARAGAGGANVLTF. The genes are TRBV20-1 and TRBJ2-6; perhaps TRBD1 as D (5 bases). CDR3 length: 15 amino acids. V was cut by 3 bases and J by 4 bases, with 13 bases left in between. Germline V lookup: CDR1 DFQATT, CDR2 SNEGSKA (reference sequence).

This clonotype occurred many times. This sequence joins TRBV7-9 and TRBJ1-2; tentatively, D is TRBD1 (5 bases). The V end lost 5 bases, the J end lost 4 bases, and 11 bases lay between the germline ends. CDR1 and CDR2 (germline): SEHNR, FQNEAQ (reference sequence). This CDR3 is built from 13 residues. The CDR3 region is CASSIDSLYGYTF. For the CDR3, the DNA is TGTGCCAGCAGCATCGACAGCCTCTATGGCTACACCTTC.

The V and J genes are TRBV20-1 and TRBJ1-2, with a tentative D call TRBD1 (6 bases). V gave up 0 bases and J gave up 2 bases, with 13 bases separating them. The V gene's germline CDR1 is DFQATT and CDR2 SNEGSKA (reference sequence). This CDR3 has 15 residues. The CDR3 bases are TGCAGTGCTAGAGATCCGGACAGACTAAACTATGGCTACACCTTC. Amino acids: CSARDPDRLNYGYTF.

The chain combines TRBV11-2 with TRBJ2-2, with a possible D match to TRBD2 (6 bases). CDR1 and CDR2 (germline): SGHAT, FQNNGV. The CDR3 has 14 amino acids. Trimming removed 5 bases from V and 7 bases from J, with 14 bases in between. The CDR3 region is CASSHSEGRGELFF. DNA for the CDR3: TGTGCCAGCAGCCACTCGGAGGGGCGCGGGGAGCTGTTTTTT.

V is TRBV12-3 or TRBV12-4 and J is TRBJ2-2; no clear D. The V gene lost 6 bases and the J gene lost 6 bases, with 11 bases spanning the gap. The CDR3 runs 13 residues. CDR3 residues: CASSTVNAGELFF. Here the CDR3 DNA reads TGTGCCAGCAGCACAGTCAATGCCGGGGAGCTGTTTTTT.

This clonotype was observed a few times. V gene TRBV2 combines with J gene TRBJ2-7, with D uncertain. Germline CDR1 is SNHLY and CDR2 is FYNNEI. V lost 3 bases and J 2 bases, leaving 8 bases between the germline ends. This CDR3 has 13 residues. The CDR3 nucleotides read TGTGCCAGCAGTGAGGTCAGCCCCTACGAGCAGTACTTC. Translation gives CASSEVSPYEQYF.

Many counts were recorded for this clonotype. The V gene is TRBV12-3 or TRBV12-4, the J gene TRBJ2-2; the match to TRBD2 covers 7 bases. The junction had 10 bases not matched to a gene; V was cut back by 4 bases and J by 5 bases. This CDR3 region has 16 residues. The CDR3 coding sequence is TGTGCCAGCAGTTATCGTGGCAGCGGGAAAACCGGGGAGCTGTTTTTT. It encodes CASSYRGSGKTGELFF.

This clonotype has a count of ten or more. This sequence joins TRBV28 and TRBJ2-3; 7 bases agree with TRBD2. The J segment lost 9 bases and the V segment lost 8 bases, leaving 14 bases of the junction unmatched. The CDR3 sequence is 14 residues long. Germline CDR1 MDHEN, CDR2 SYDVKM. As DNA, the CDR3 is TGTGCCAGCGAGTCTAGCGGTGCGGCCTGGACGCAGTATTTT. It yields the protein CASESSGAAWTQYF.

The chain couples TRBV4-2 to TRBJ2-7; D is unclear. The CDR3 has 12 residues. The V end was cut by 2 bases, the J end by 5 bases, with 7 bases between. Germline V lookup: CDR1 LGHNA, CDR2 YNFKEQ. CDR3 region: CASSQKVHEQYF. The CDR3 DNA reads TGTGCCAGCAGCCAAAAGGTCCACGAGCAGTACTTC.

The chain links TRBV20-1 to TRBJ2-7; 8 bases are shared with TRBD2. V shed 3 bases, J shed 4 bases, and the junction held 8 bases outside the gene matches. Germline CDR1 reads DFQATT; CDR2 reads SNEGSKA (reference sequence). The CDR3 is 14 residues long. DNA of the CDR3: TGCAGTGCTAGGCCGACTAGCGCTTATTACGAGCAGTACTTC. Its translation: CSARPTSAYYEQYF.

In this sample, this clonotype turned up a few times. The rearrangement uses TRBV20-1 and TRBJ2-1; D may be TRBD2 (6 bases). V shed 0 bases and J shed 7 bases, with 13 bases lying between them. The germline V gene has CDR1 DFQATT and CDR2 SNEGSKA (reference sequence). The length of the CDR3 is 14 residues. The CDR3: CSARERHRENEQFF. The CDR3 nucleotides are TGCAGTGCTAGAGAGCGACACCGGGAGAATGAGCAGTTCTTC.

V gene TRBV27 combines with J gene TRBJ2-7; D is tentatively TRBD1 or TRBD2 (6 bases each). The CDR3 runs to 15 residues. V was shortened by 5 bases and J by 3 bases, with 17 bases between the two germline ends. Looked up from germline, CDR1 is MNHEY and CDR2 is SMNVEV (reference sequence). CDR3 residues: CASSPGGPLFYEQYF. The CDR3 DNA is TGTGCCAGCAGTCCCGGGGGCCCGCTCTTCTACGAGCAGTACTTC.

This clonotype was seen repeatedly, ten times or more. The chain joins TRBV20-1 to TRBJ2-5, with 7 bases identical to TRBD2. Trimming took 3 bases from V and 4 from J; bases not matched to a gene: 5. The CDR3 has 13 residues. Germline V gene sequence: CDR1 DFQATT, CDR2 SNEGSKA (reference sequence). CDR3 in amino acids: CSARREGIETQYF. CDR3 DNA: TGCAGTGCTAGGAGGGAGGGAATAGAGACCCAGTACTTC.

This clonotype was seen a few times. The J gene is TRBJ2-7, the V gene TRBV6-9; 7 bases are a match to TRBD1. V lost 7 bases and J lost 4; bases outside the gene matches: 16. Germline CDR1 MNHGY, CDR2 SVAAGI. There are 16 residues in the CDR3. Written as DNA, the CDR3 is TGTGCCAGCACTCCAGACAGGGACCCGGCGCCTTACGAGCAGTACTTC. This translates into CASTPDRDPAPYEQYF.

This clonotype came up a few times. This chain connects TRBV6-5 to TRBJ2-7; D might be TRBD2 (6 bases). Trimming removed 6 bases from V and 6 bases from J, with 9 bases in between. Germline V gene data show CDR1 as MNHEY and CDR2 as SVGAGI. CDR3 size: 11 residues. DNA for the CDR3: TGTGCCAGCAGAATGGAGGGCGAGCAGTACTTC. Protein: CASRMEGEQYF.

This clonotype was observed a few times. This chain uses TRBV20-1 with TRBJ1-6, with D possibly matching TRBD1 (5 bases). Between the trimmed V and J ends, which lost 2 bases and 1 base, there was a span of 9 bases. Germline-derived CDR1 and CDR2 are DFQATT and SNEGSKA (reference sequence). This CDR3 contains 15 residues. The CDR3 sequence: CSARNEGSYNSPLHF. CDR3 coding DNA: TGCAGTGCTAGAAATGAGGGGTCCTATAATTCACCCCTCCACTTT.

The chain carries TRBV12-3 or TRBV12-4 and TRBJ2-1; no clear D. The CDR3 covers 15 residues. V lost 2 bases, J lost 2 bases, and 10 bases lay in between. The CDR3 sequence is CASSLRATAYNEQFF. In DNA form, the CDR3 reads TGTGCCAGCAGTTTACGTGCGACTGCCTACAATGAGCAGTTCTTC.

The J gene is TRBJ2-7, the V gene TRBV3-1; 8 bases align to TRBD2. The CDR3 spans 14 residues. Germline CDR1 and CDR2: LGHDT and YNNKEL (reference sequence). J gave up 6 bases and V 5 bases, and 9 bases lay outside the gene matches. For the CDR3, the DNA is TGTGCCAGCAGCTACGGGAGGGCCGGGCGCGAGCAGTACTTC. Translating it yields CASSYGRAGREQYF.

This clonotype has a count of ten or more. The chain joins TRBV6-4 to TRBJ2-3, with D perhaps matching TRBD2 (6 bases). CDR1 is MRHNA and CDR2 is SNTAGT in the germline V gene. The V gene lost 6 bases and the J gene lost 2 bases, with 12 bases spanning the gap. This CDR3 comprises 14 residues. The chain's CDR3 is CASRLDYSTDTQYF. The CDR3, as DNA: TGTGCCAGCAGACTGGACTACTCCACAGATACGCAGTATTTT.

The chain joins TRBV30 to TRBJ2-1, with TRBD2 identical over 7 bases. Germline V gene lookup returns CDR1 GTSNPN and CDR2 SVGIG (reference sequence). The CDR3 is made up of 14 amino acids. V lost 1 base to trimming and J lost 4 bases; unmatched junction nucleotides: 4. The CDR3 loop reads CAWSASGLYNEQFF. The CDR3 DNA reads TGTGCCTGGAGTGCTAGCGGCCTTTACAATGAGCAGTTCTTC.

A word on this clonotype: This may stem from a read error, because a much larger clone lies one nucleotide away. As the CDR3 is not closed by the conserved phenylalanine or tryptophan, this likely results from a read error. The chain uses TRBV7-9 and TRBJ1-1, with unresolved D. Trimming cost V 0 bases and J 7 bases, with 3 bases left between them. CDR3 length equals 11 residues. Germline lookup yields CDR1 SEHNR and CDR2 FQNEAQ (reference sequence). CDR3 protein: CASSLALEAFL. The CDR3, as DNA: TGTGCCAGCAGCTTAGCGCTTGAAGCTTTCCTT.

This clonotype was seen a few times. The chain uses TRBV27 and TRBJ2-6; the D gene is possibly TRBD2 (5 bases). The CDR3 is made up of 14 amino acids. Trimming left V 5 bases short and J 6 bases short, with 11 bases between. The germline V gene has CDR1 MNHEY and CDR2 SMNVEV (reference sequence). For the CDR3, the DNA is TGTGCCAGCAGTCTCCTCGGGGAGGCCAACGTCCTGACTTTC. Translated: CASSLLGEANVLTF. Filled out from reference TRBV27 and TRBJ2-6, the complete variable domain reads EAQVTQNPRYLITVTGKKLTVTCSQNMNHEYMSWYRQDPGLGLRQIYYSMNVEVTDKGDVPEGYKVSRKEKRNFPLILESPSPNQTSLYFCASSLLGEANVLTFGAGSRLTVL.

This clonotype showed up just a few times. The chain employs TRBV6-2 or TRBV6-3 and TRBJ2-7; D unresolved. Trimming cost V 0 bases and J 8 bases, with 14 bases left between them. The CDR3 loop spans 14 amino acids. Per germline, CDR1 MNHEY and CDR2 SVGEGT. CDR3 sequence (DNA): TGTGCCAGCAGTTACTCCCGCCGAGAGATGAAGCAGTACTTC. Encoded protein: CASSYSRREMKQYF.

This clonotype was seen ten or more times. V is TRBV7-9 and J is TRBJ1-1, with unresolved D. CDR3 length: 12 residues. Germline CDR1 is SEHNR and CDR2 is FQNEAQ (reference sequence). Trimming took 4 bases from V and 3 from J, leaving 6 bases between them. DNA for the CDR3: TGTGCCAGCAGCTATCAAGACACTGAAGCTTTCTTT. Protein: CASSYQDTEAFF.

V usage is TRBV20-1 and J usage is TRBJ2-7, with 9 bases matching TRBD2. The V and J ends lost 5 bases and 2 bases, in that order; junction bases with no gene match: 4. There are 13 residues in the CDR3. CDR1 DFQATT and CDR2 SNEGSKA come from the germline V gene (reference sequence). CDR3 amino acids: CSARLAEPYEQYF. The CDR3 DNA is TGCAGTGCTCGACTAGCGGAGCCCTACGAGCAGTACTTC.

Many counts were recorded for this clonotype. The rearrangement joins TRBV4-3 to TRBJ2-3, with D possibly matching TRBD2 (6 bases). CDR1 and CDR2 (germline): LGHNA, YSLEER. The CDR3 is 14 residues long. V gave up 4 bases and J gave up 4 bases, with 12 bases separating them. The CDR3 bases are TGCGCCAGCAGCCCGGGACTGATCGCAGATACGCAGTATTTT. It is translated as CASSPGLIADTQYF.

The V gene is TRBV4-3, the J gene TRBJ2-6; TRBD1 might be the D (5 bases). CDR3 length: 15 amino acids. In germline, CDR1 is LGHNA, CDR2 YSLEER. Trimming shortened V by 7 bases and J by 0 bases, and 10 bases separated the two germline ends. The CDR3 sequence: CASTPGYSGANVLTF. CDR3 coding DNA: TGCGCCAGCACCCCAGGGTACTCTGGGGCCAACGTCCTGACTTTC.

The chain is built from TRBV19 and TRBJ2-2; D is possibly TRBD1 (6 bases). The CDR3 contains 15 residues. V lost 11 bases, J lost 6 bases, and 22 bases lay in between. Germline-derived CDR1 and CDR2 are LNHDA and SQIVND (reference sequence). The CDR3 DNA sequence: TGTGCCGCTAGTCAAGGACAGTTAAAATCCGGGGAGCTGTTTTTT. Translated, it gives CAASQGQLKSGELFF.

In its sample, this clonotype was seen many times. The chain has TRBV11-2 and TRBJ2-7, with 7 bases that match TRBD1. The junction had 2 bases not matched to a gene; V was cut back by 4 bases and J by 5 bases. Germline CDR1 is SGHAT and CDR2 is FQNNGV. The CDR3 has 12 amino acids. CDR3 in amino acids: CASSYRGHEQYF. CDR3 DNA: TGTGCCAGCAGCTACAGGGGCCACGAGCAGTACTTC.